One sample yielded the 19 T cell receptor beta chains listed below, sequenced in a study of blood T cell repertoires in COVID-19. Only in-frame clones appear in the TCRdb table, and some are missing; sequencing was by immunoSEQ multiplex PCR. This table holds tens of thousands of clones, around 86% found once. Sample: peripheral blood. These receptors came from a man between 40 and 49 years old with COVID-19, enrolled during active disease.

This clone is a singleton in its sample. The V call is TRBV6-5, the J call TRBJ1-5; D perhaps matches TRBD1 (5 bases). Trimming cost V 6 bases and J 0 bases, with 12 bases left between them. The CDR3 sequence is 15 residues long. Germline-derived CDR1 and CDR2 are MNHEY and SVGAGI. DNA of the CDR3: TGTGCCAGCAGACCGACAGCTCCTAGCAATCAGCCCCAGCATTTT. As protein: CASRPTAPSNQPQHF.

The gene calls are TRBV9 and TRBJ2-1; TRBD1 agrees at 9 bases. Germline V lookup: CDR1 SGDLS, CDR2 YYNGEE. The V and J ends lost 0 bases and 9 bases, in that order; junction bases with no gene match: 7. The CDR3 sequence is 15 residues long. The CDR3 region has the DNA TGTGCCAGCAGCGTAGCGGGACAGGGCTTCAGTGAGCAGTTCTTC. Translation gives CASSVAGQGFSEQFF.

This sequence joins TRBV5-1 and TRBJ2-5; 16 bases align to TRBD2. The CDR3 loop spans 16 amino acids. The V gene end was trimmed by 2 bases and the J gene end by 4 bases; junction bases not matched to a gene: 2. Germline V lookup: CDR1 SGHRS, CDR2 YFSETQ. The CDR3 region has the DNA TGCGCCAGCAGCTTTGGGACTAGCGGGGGGGCAGAGACCCAGTACTTC. It translates to CASSFGTSGGAETQYF.

The rearrangement uses TRBV3-1 (or the pseudogene TRBV3-2) and TRBJ2-1, with 8 bases matching TRBD2. Germline-derived CDR1 and CDR2 are LGHDT and YNNKEL (reference sequence). The V segment lost 0 bases and the J segment 2 bases; nucleotides outside the gene matches: 9. The CDR3 sequence is 18 residues long. The CDR3 protein is CASSQDFLAGGAYNEQFF. Here the CDR3 DNA reads TGTGCCAGCAGCCAAGATTTTCTGGCGGGGGGTGCCTACAATGAGCAGTTCTTC.

This chain connects TRBV9 to TRBJ1-1; D call uncertain. Trimming shortened V by 4 bases and J by 2 bases, and 15 bases separated the two germline ends. Germline V lookup: CDR1 SGDLS, CDR2 YYNGEE. The CDR3 is 15 amino acids. CDR3 loop: CASSPPGGINTEAFF. In DNA, the CDR3 is TGTGCCAGCAGCCCCCCGGGAGGGATTAACACTGAAGCTTTCTTT.

V usage is TRBV19 and J usage is TRBJ1-2, with 9 positions matching TRBD1. Germline trimming cut 9 bases from V and 6 bases from J; bases unmatched to any gene: 14. The CDR3 contains 15 residues. CDR1 and CDR2 from the germline V gene are LNHDA and SQIVND (reference sequence). The CDR3 reads CASTSEQDRGNGYTF. The CDR3 nucleotides read TGTGCCAGCACTTCCGAACAGGACAGGGGAAATGGCTACACCTTC.

V is TRBV5-1 and J is TRBJ1-2; 9 positions agree with TRBD1. V lost 3 bases and J lost 0; bases outside the gene matches: 6. The V gene's germline CDR1 is SGHRS and CDR2 YFSETQ. The CDR3 is 16 amino acids. The CDR3 region is CASSSGQGPTNYGYTF. The CDR3 DNA follows: TGCGCCAGCAGCTCGGGACAGGGACCAACTAACTATGGCTACACCTTC.

This chain joins TRBV28 and TRBJ1-2, with TRBD1 as a possible D gene (5 bases). The V end was cut by 7 bases, the J end by 5 bases, with 11 bases between. This CDR3 is built from 12 residues. From germline, CDR1 is MDHEN and CDR2 SYDVKM. The CDR3 here is CASNGGLYGYTF. In DNA form, the CDR3 reads TGTGCCAGCAATGGGGGACTTTATGGCTACACCTTC.

The CDR3 region has the DNA TGTGCCAGCAGCCCGGGCCCGGGGACTGTTCGGGGCTACACCTTC. Encoded protein: CASSPGPGTVRGYTF. This chain links TRBV11-2 with TRBJ1-2; maybe TRBD1 (5 bases). Germline values: CDR1 SGHAT, CDR2 FQNNGV. This CDR3 spans 15 amino acids. Trimming left V 5 bases short and J 8 bases short, with 21 bases between.

The chain uses TRBV19 and TRBJ1-3; D is ambiguous. Germline V gene sequence: CDR1 LNHDA, CDR2 SQIVND (reference sequence). Trimming took off 8 bases at V and 1 base at J, with 12 bases between the two ends. The CDR3 has 14 amino acids. The CDR3 spells CASGLARSGNTIYF. CDR3 nucleotide sequence: TGTGCCAGTGGTCTGGCACGTTCTGGAAACACCATATATTTT.

This chain connects TRBV10-3 to TRBJ2-3, with D perhaps TRBD2 (5 bases). V lost 7 bases and J 0 bases, leaving 20 bases between the germline ends. This CDR3 region has 17 residues. Germline V gives CDR1 ENHRY, CDR2 SYGVKD. This CDR3 reads CAIMDSVYNASTDTQYF. In DNA form, the CDR3 reads TGTGCCATCATGGACTCCGTCTACAACGCTAGCACAGATACGCAGTATTTT.

This clone was observed once. The CDR3 is CASQTAGGRFGYTF. The DNA for the CDR3 is TGTGCCAGCCAGACCGCGGGGGGCCGGTTTGGCTACACCTTC. The chain has TRBV28 and TRBJ1-2; tentative D call: TRBD1 (6 bases). There are 14 residues in the CDR3. Trimming removed 8 bases from V and 7 bases from J, with 20 bases in between. CDR1 and CDR2 (germline): MDHEN, SYDVKM.

This chain connects TRBV18 to TRBJ1-3, with D possibly matching TRBD1 (5 bases). The CDR3 spans 15 residues. V lost 0 bases to trimming and J lost 2 bases, with 8 bases between them. Looked up from germline, CDR1 is KGHSH and CDR2 is LQKENI. CDR3 amino acids: CASSPPSGTGNTIYF. CDR3 coding DNA: TGTGCCAGCTCACCACCGTCAGGGACTGGAAACACCATATATTTT.

This chain connects TRBV19 to TRBJ1-2; D remains unclear. Germline assignment: CDR1 LNHDA and CDR2 SQIVND (reference sequence). The CDR3 loop spans 13 amino acids. With 3 bases removed from V and 1 base from J, the gap between germline ends came to 6 bases. CDR3 amino acids: CASSMEYNYGYTF. In DNA form, the CDR3 reads TGTGCCAGTAGTATGGAGTATAACTATGGCTACACCTTC.

The chain recombines TRBV5-5 with TRBJ2-4, with a tentative D call TRBD2 (6 bases). CDR1 SGHKS and CDR2 YYEKEE come from the germline V gene (reference sequence). V was trimmed by 5 bases and J by 0 bases, leaving 9 bases between them. CDR3 length: 14 residues. The CDR3 spells CASRPGVAKNIQYF. CDR3 bases: TGTGCCAGCAGACCGGGGGTAGCCAAAAACATTCAGTACTTC.

The V and J genes are TRBV15 and TRBJ1-2; 9 bases match TRBD1. Germline-derived CDR1 and CDR2 are LNHNV and YYDKDF (reference sequence). The CDR3 loop spans 19 amino acids. V trimming: 4 bases; J trimming: 6 bases; junction bases outside the gene matches: 21. CDR3 nucleotide sequence: TGTGCCACCAGCATAAGAACTAGTCCCGGGACAGGGATGGGTGATGGCTACACCTTC. This encodes CATSIRTSPGTGMGDGYTF.

There are a few counts of this clone. The chain recombines TRBV19 with TRBJ1-5; 9 bases agree with TRBD1. The CDR3 sequence is 13 residues long. Germline V gives CDR1 LNHDA, CDR2 SQIVND (reference sequence). V dropped 8 bases and J dropped 3; count of bases not matched to a gene: 2. CDR3: CASGDRVNQPQHF. The DNA of the CDR3 is TGTGCCAGTGGGGACAGGGTCAATCAGCCCCAGCATTTT.

This clone has a single count. V and J are TRBV5-5 and TRBJ2-7; 7 bases align to TRBD2. Unmatched junction bases numbered 17, after V lost 4 bases and J lost 7 bases. Germline CDR1 and CDR2: SGHKS and YYEKEE (reference sequence). The length of the CDR3 is 16 residues. The CDR3 bases are TGTGCCAGCAGCCCATTTTACAGCGGGGCTGCAGGGGAGCAGTACTTC. As protein: CASSPFYSGAAGEQYF.

This sequence joins TRBV19 and TRBJ1-5; 7 nucleotides agree with TRBD1. Germline V lookup: CDR1 LNHDA, CDR2 SQIVND (reference sequence). The CDR3 extends over 16 amino acids. The trim removed 5 bases at V and 3 bases at J, leaving 10 bases unmatched. The CDR3 DNA follows: TGTGCCAGTAGTCCGAGCCCGACAGGGAACAATCAGCCCCAGCATTTT. Amino acid sequence: CASSPSPTGNNQPQHF.